This T cell receptor (beta chain) was identified during a study of cytomegalovirus exposure and HLA in healthy donors. Germline lookup yields CDR1 SEHNR and CDR2 FQNEAQ (reference sequence). The CDR3 has 14 residues. V dropped 2 bases and J dropped 1 base, with 8 bases sitting between them. This clone was seen only a few times. The primer mix had 60 Vbeta and 13 Jbeta primers. This table comes from immunoSEQ multiplex PCR, and its TCRdb copy is limited to in-frame clones, with some not included. The sample contains roughly 200,000 clones, 80% to 90% of which appear only once. The chain uses TRBV7-9 and TRBJ1-1; D is unresolved. Sequences were obtained from PBMCs. The sequence derives from a man aged 25-45 years in good health and CMV-seronegative. DNA of the CDR3: TGTGCCAGCAGCTTAATATTGGCGAACACTGAAGCTTTCTTT. It specifies CASSLILANTEAFF. The whole variable domain, filled in from reference TRBV7-9 and TRBJ1-1, reads DTGVSQNPRHKITKRGQNVTFRCDPISEHNRLYWYRQTLGQGPEFLTYFQNEAQLEKSRLLSDRFSAERPKGSFSTLEIQRTEQGDSAMYLCASSLILANTEAFFGQGTRLTVV.